Listed here is a single TCR beta chain. This entry belongs to a study of siplizumab effects on memory and regulatory T cells. The table came from immunoSEQ multiplex PCR; TCRdb's copy has only in-frame clones and leaves some out. This sample carries tens of thousands of clones, approximately 87% of them seen once, and the ten largest clones take about 3.5%. The origin of this receptor is a human donor in good health. Material: memory CD4+ T cells sorted from blood.

The DNA of the CDR3 is TGCAGCGTTGTAATCCACCCGCAGGGGGATAAAACAGATACGCAGTATTTT. Amino acids: CSVVIHPQGDKTDTQYF. J is TRBJ2-3 and V is TRBV29-1; 7 bases map to TRBD1. This CDR3 spans 17 amino acids. Germline V gene sequence: CDR1 SQVTM, CDR2 ANQGSEA. Unmatched junction bases numbered 16, after V lost 4 bases and J lost 3 bases.